Following are 29 T cell receptor beta chains from one sample sequenced in a study of shared clonotypes between healthy human individuals. Sequenced by immunoSEQ multiplex PCR; TCRdb stores in-frame clones only, minus some. The table lists more than 2 million clones, just under 95% of them singletons, with about 1.7% in the top ten. Naive CD8 cells were CD45RO-negative, positively selected for CCR7, excluding terminally differentiated effector memory CD45RA+ cells. The sequenced sample consisted of naive CD8+ T cells from PBMCs. These TCRs come from a man in his late teens or twenties in good health. Some clones in this sample may be carry-over from other donors' samples.

The chain links TRBV7-8 to TRBJ2-3; 8 bases align to TRBD1. The CDR3 contains 15 residues. J lost 2 bases, V lost 4 bases, and 5 bases had no gene match. Germline values: CDR1 SGHVS, CDR2 FQNEAQ. DNA of the CDR3: TGTGCCAGCAGCTCCGGGACAGGTAACACAGATACGCAGTATTTT. Translating gives CASSSGTGNTDTQYF.

The chain recombines TRBV11-1 with TRBJ1-1; D not resolved. Germline V lookup: CDR1 SGHAT, CDR2 FQDESV (reference sequence). The CDR3 spans 13 residues. V lost 0 bases and J 8 bases, leaving 10 bases between the germline ends. CDR3 bases: TGTGCCAGCAGCTTAGCGGGCATACAAGAAGCTTTCTTT. Its protein is CASSLAGIQEAFF.

This clone came up once. J is TRBJ2-7 and V is TRBV5-6; D unclear. Trimming pared 0 bases from V and 3 bases from J, leaving 7 bases between. The CDR3 spans 13 residues. Germline V CDR1 and CDR2: SGHDT, YYEEEE. The CDR3 protein is CASSLEGNYEQYF. CDR3 DNA sequence: TGTGCCAGCAGCTTGGAAGGTAACTACGAGCAGTACTTC.

The V and J genes are TRBV4-1 and TRBJ1-2; tentative D call: TRBD1 (5 bases). The CDR3 is 11 amino acids. The germline V gene has CDR1 MGHRA and CDR2 YSYEKL. Trimming shortened V by 4 bases and J by 13 bases, and 13 bases separated the two germline ends. CDR3 coding DNA: TGCGCCAGCAGCCGGGGGACCGACTCCACCTTC. Residues: CASSRGTDSTF.

This chain uses TRBV7-9 with TRBJ2-3; perhaps TRBD1 as D (8 bases). Between the trimmed V and J ends, which lost 5 bases and 4 bases, there was a span of 19 bases. The CDR3 consists of 16 residues. Germline loops: CDR1 SEHNR, CDR2 FQNEAQ (reference sequence). The CDR3 loop reads CASSVRQGRDSDTQYF. The DNA of the CDR3 is TGTGCCAGCAGCGTAAGACAGGGGAGGGATTCAGATACGCAGTATTTT.

The rearrangement links TRBV21-1 to TRBJ2-7; the D call of TRBD1 is as the table states it, not checked on the DNA. TRBV21-1 is annotated as a pseudogene. This CDR3 has 16 residues. The CDR3 protein is CASSRREDRGWYEQYF. In DNA form, the CDR3 reads TGTGCCAGCAGCCGGCGAGAGGACAGGGGATGGTACGAGCAGTACTTC.

The chain uses TRBV30 and TRBJ1-1, with 7 bases lining up with TRBD1. V lost 3 bases to trimming and J lost 0 bases; unmatched junction nucleotides: 7. There are 15 residues in the CDR3. Germline loops: CDR1 GTSNPN, CDR2 SVGIG (reference sequence). This CDR3 is CAWRTGASLNTEAFF. The CDR3 DNA reads as TGTGCCTGGAGAACAGGGGCTTCGCTGAACACTGAAGCTTTCTTT.

The V call is TRBV10-2, the J call TRBJ2-1, with TRBD2 matching 9 bases. CDR3 length: 21 residues. The germline V gene has CDR1 WSHSY and CDR2 SAAADI. Losses at the gene ends were 4 bases for V and 5 bases for J; bases not matched to a gene: 24. The CDR3 sequence: CASSAIPARGYSGRGNNEQFF. The CDR3, as DNA: TGCGCCAGCAGTGCGATCCCGGCCAGGGGGTATAGCGGGAGAGGAAACAATGAGCAGTTCTTC.

As regards this clone: This sample also contains other DNA sequences that code for the same CDR3. The chain employs TRBV4-1 and TRBJ2-7; a possible D gene is TRBD2 (6 bases). The CDR3 extends over 15 amino acids. Trimming removed 6 bases from V and 0 bases from J, with 15 bases in between. Germline V CDR1 and CDR2: MGHRA, YSYEKL. This chain's CDR3 is CASSLSPGLSYEQYF. The CDR3 DNA reads as TGCGCCAGCAGTCTTTCCCCGGGACTCTCCTACGAGCAGTACTTC.

The rearrangement joins TRBV4-1 to TRBJ2-1, with a tentative D call TRBD2 (6 bases). The length of the CDR3 is 15 residues. CDR1 and CDR2 from the germline V gene are MGHRA and YSYEKL. V lost 1 base and J 4 bases, leaving 11 bases between the germline ends. DNA for the CDR3: TGCGCCAGCAGCCAAGTACCTAGCGCGTACAATGAGCAGTTCTTC. Its protein is CASSQVPSAYNEQFF.

This clone was recorded only once. The V call is TRBV11-2, the J call TRBJ2-5; D may be TRBD1 or TRBD2 (5 bases each). V shed 1 base and J shed 2 bases, with 11 bases lying between them. The CDR3 is 15 residues long. The germline V gene has CDR1 SGHAT and CDR2 FQNNGV. DNA for the CDR3: TGTGCCAGCAGCTTAGGGGGGACGGTACAAGAGACCCAGTACTTC. It codes for CASSLGGTVQETQYF. The whole variable domain, remainder taken from reference TRBV11-2 and TRBJ2-5, is EAGVAQSPRYKIIEKRQSVAFWCNPISGHATLYWYQQILGQGPKLLIQFQNNGVVDDSQLPKDRFSAERLKGVDSTLKIQPAKLEDSAVYLCASSLGGTVQETQYFGPGTRLLVL.

The chain recombines TRBV5-4 with TRBJ2-7; TRBD1 is a possible D gene (6 bases). V lost 4 bases and J 4 bases, leaving 12 bases between the germline ends. Germline CDR1 is SGHNT and CDR2 is YYREEE (reference sequence). The CDR3 is made up of 13 amino acids. The CDR3 DNA reads as TGTGCCAGCAGCGTGGACAGAGGTTACGAGCAGTACTTC. It is translated as CASSVDRGYEQYF.

The genes are TRBV9 and TRBJ1-4; D is perhaps TRBD1 (6 bases). The CDR3 covers 15 residues. V lost 3 bases and J lost 7, with 16 bases in between. Germline lookup yields CDR1 SGDLS and CDR2 YYNGEE. The chain's CDR3 is CASSAAGTYFEKLFF. In DNA, the CDR3 is TGTGCCAGCAGCGCGGCCGGGACATACTTTGAAAAACTGTTTTTT.

The CDR3 coding sequence is TGTGCCAGCAGCACCACTCGACAGGGATCGAACACTGAAGCTTTCTTT. It is translated as CASSTTRQGSNTEAFF. V is TRBV7-9 and J is TRBJ1-1; 7 bases are shared with TRBD1. This CDR3 has 16 residues. The trim removed 5 bases at V and 1 base at J, leaving 10 bases unmatched. Germline CDR1 is SEHNR and CDR2 is FQNEAQ (reference sequence). The full variable domain, its missing parts supplied by reference TRBV7-9 and TRBJ1-1, is DTGVSQNPRHKITKRGQNVTFRCDPISEHNRLYWYRQTLGQGPEFLTYFQNEAQLEKSRLLSDRFSAERPKGSFSTLEIQRTEQGDSAMYLCASSTTRQGSNTEAFFGQGTRLTVV.

V and J are TRBV19 and TRBJ2-1, with TRBD2 matching 8 bases. The V segment lost 4 bases and the J segment 7 bases; nucleotides outside the gene matches: 6. The germline CDR1 and CDR2 sequences are LNHDA and SQIVND (reference sequence). This CDR3 contains 14 residues. In DNA, the CDR3 is TGTGCCAGTAGTACGAGAAGCGGGAGAAATGAGCAGTTCTTC. Protein product: CASSTRSGRNEQFF.

J is TRBJ1-4 and V is TRBV9, with D perhaps TRBD1 (5 bases). Germline V CDR1 and CDR2: SGDLS, YYNGEE. This CDR3 comprises 14 residues. V gave up 4 bases and J gave up 6 bases, with 13 bases separating them. The chain's CDR3 is CASSPQGRDEKLFF. The CDR3 DNA sequence: TGTGCCAGCAGCCCTCAGGGACGGGATGAAAAACTGTTTTTT.

CDR3 in amino acids: CASSQSFTPLGEQFF. The CDR3 coding sequence is TGCGCCAGCAGCCAATCTTTTACGCCGTTAGGTGAGCAGTTCTTC. The rearrangement links TRBV4-1 to TRBJ2-1; D uncertain. Germline CDR1 reads MGHRA; CDR2 reads YSYEKL. The CDR3 spans 15 residues. V was shortened by 2 bases and J by 9 bases, with 17 bases between the two germline ends.

V is TRBV9 and J is TRBJ2-5, with D possibly being TRBD2 (6 bases). CDR3 length equals 14 residues. Germline V gene lookup returns CDR1 SGDLS and CDR2 YYNGEE. Trimming shortened V by 4 bases and J by 1 base, and 11 bases separated the two germline ends. CDR3 in DNA: TGTGCCAGCAGCAACGGGACTCCCCAAGAGACCCAGTACTTC. The encoded protein is CASSNGTPQETQYF.

V and J are TRBV19 and TRBJ2-5; the D is unclear. Between the trimmed V and J ends, which lost 2 bases and 4 bases, there was a span of 11 bases. The CDR3 is 14 amino acids. CDR1 is LNHDA and CDR2 is SQIVND in the germline V gene (reference sequence). In nucleotides, the CDR3 is TGTGCCAGTAGTATATTCCTGGTGGGAGAGACCCAGTACTTC. Protein product: CASSIFLVGETQYF.

The chain carries TRBV7-2 and TRBJ1-1; D is undetermined. The V end lost 0 bases, the J end lost 2 bases, and 10 bases lay between the germline ends. The CDR3 length is 15 residues. The V gene's germline CDR1 is SGHTA and CDR2 FQGNSA. The CDR3 coding sequence is TGTGCCAGCAGCTTAGCGGTCTTATCTAACACTGAAGCTTTCTTT. Its translation: CASSLAVLSNTEAFF.

V gene TRBV5-5 combines with J gene TRBJ2-7; possibly TRBD2 for D (5 bases). The length of the CDR3 is 12 residues. With 5 bases removed from V and 2 bases from J, the gap between germline ends came to 8 bases. Germline values: CDR1 SGHKS, CDR2 YYEKEE (reference sequence). The CDR3 is CASSAGTYEQYF. The CDR3 DNA is TGTGCCAGCAGTGCGGGTACCTACGAGCAGTACTTC.

The V and J genes are TRBV30 and TRBJ1-6; D perhaps matches TRBD1 (6 bases). V gave up 2 bases and J gave up 3 bases, with 8 bases separating them. In germline, CDR1 is GTSNPN, CDR2 SVGIG (reference sequence). This CDR3 spans 14 amino acids. DNA of the CDR3: TGTGCCTGGAGTACGGGACACTATAATTCACCCCTCCACTTT. Its translation is CAWSTGHYNSPLHF.

A remark on this clone: Other DNA sequences of this sample code for an identical CDR3. V gene TRBV7-9 combines with J gene TRBJ2-7; a possible D gene is TRBD2 (6 bases). Trimming took 5 bases from V and 5 from J, leaving 10 bases between them. The V gene's germline CDR1 is SEHNR and CDR2 FQNEAQ (reference sequence). This CDR3 contains 12 residues. The CDR3 DNA follows: TGTGCCAGCAGCCCCCGGGGGAACGAGCAGTACTTC. Translating gives CASSPRGNEQYF.

With regard to this clone: The identical CDR3 is also encoded by other nucleotide sequences in the sample. J is TRBJ1-1 and V is TRBV7-6; D is unresolved. Per the germline V gene, CDR1 is SGHVS and CDR2 is FNYEAQ. The CDR3 has 14 amino acids. The germline V and J ends were trimmed by 0 bases and 1 base, with 6 bases remaining between them. The CDR3 DNA reads as TGTGCCAGCAGCTTAGCTGAGGGGAACACTGAAGCTTTCTTT. Protein: CASSLAEGNTEAFF.

This clone has only a few counts. This rearrangement joins TRBV19 to TRBJ1-1; possibly TRBD1 for D (5 bases). The CDR3 extends over 13 amino acids. From germline, CDR1 is LNHDA and CDR2 SQIVND (reference sequence). V lost 7 bases, J lost 5 bases, and 14 bases lay in between. CDR3 nucleotides: TGTGCCAGTAAGGTCCAGGGATGGACTGAAGCTTTCTTT. Its translation: CASKVQGWTEAFF. Combining the CDR3 with reference TRBV19 and TRBJ1-1 gives the whole variable domain DGGITQSPKYLFRKEGQNVTLSCEQNLNHDAMYWYRQDPGQGLRLIYYSQIVNDFQKGDIAEGYSVSREKKESFPLTVTSAQKNPTAFYLCASKVQGWTEAFFGQGTRLTVV.

V and J are TRBV5-4 and TRBJ2-1; TRBD2 matches 11 bases. CDR1 is SGHNT, CDR2 YYREEE, per germline (reference sequence). The length of the CDR3 is 15 residues. Germline trimming cut 4 bases from V and 8 bases from J; bases unmatched to any gene: 8. CDR3 region: CASSGGTSGPDEQFF. DNA for the CDR3: TGTGCCAGCAGCGGCGGGACTAGCGGACCCGATGAGCAGTTCTTC.

The V call is TRBV27, the J call TRBJ2-5; no reliable D call. Trimming left V 4 bases short and J 0 bases short, with 9 bases between. The germline V gene encodes CDR1 MNHEY and CDR2 SMNVEV (reference sequence). The CDR3 is made up of 14 amino acids. The CDR3 sequence: CASSYWGNQETQYF. The CDR3 DNA reads as TGTGCCAGCAGTTATTGGGGTAACCAAGAGACCCAGTACTTC.

The rearrangement joins TRBV28 to TRBJ1-5; D unresolved. V lost 5 bases to trimming and J lost 5 bases, with 13 bases between them. CDR3 length: 14 amino acids. The germline CDR1 and CDR2 sequences are MDHEN and SYDVKM. The DNA of the CDR3 is TGTGCCAGCAGTCCCCCCGTCCGGGATCAGCCCCAGCATTTT. Translated, it gives CASSPPVRDQPQHF.

The chain employs TRBV18 and TRBJ2-3, with 8 bases aligning to TRBD2. This CDR3 region has 15 residues. The trim removed 3 bases at V and 4 bases at J, leaving 6 bases unmatched. Germline values: CDR1 KGHSH, CDR2 LQKENI. The CDR3 is CASSPLREGADTQYF. CDR3 coding DNA: TGTGCCAGCTCACCTCTACGGGAGGGCGCAGATACGCAGTATTTT.